This T cell receptor beta chain came from a study of identical twins. This clonotype was observed a handful of times. The target antigen is unknown. One entry per CDR3 protein results from TCRdb running MiXCR on the 5' RACE reads. The table lists roughly 250,000 distinct CDR3 sequences, over 11% of them singletons. The V gene's germline CDR1 is SNHLY and CDR2 FYNNEI. Trimming removed 8 bases from V and 7 bases from J, with 18 bases in between. The CDR3 sequence is 14 residues long. Study outcomes and limitations: Clonotypes of the beta chain that were abundant in cord blood carried fewer insertions (memory repertoires showed none). Twin pairs' shared out-of-frame alpha sequences were enriched in low generation probability.

This clonotype was obtained from a woman aged 18-35 years in good health. Sequenced input: memory (CD45RO+) T cells sorted from blood. The rearrangement uses TRBV2 and TRBJ2-1, with D possibly called TRBD1 or TRBD2 (5 bases each). This chain's CDR3 is CASGRIARGNEQFF. In DNA form, the CDR3 reads TGTGCCAGCGGGCGGATAGCGAGGGGAAATGAGCAGTTCTTC.